This TCR beta chain comes out of a study of T cell repertoires in cytomegalovirus infection. About the study: CMV epitopes that were recently identified and HLA-C-restricted were used alongside well-studied HLA-B-restricted ones. Shared public TCR beta signatures pointed to both CMV infection and a matching HLA type. Findings of the study overall: Cumulative frequency (of public TCR beta family members) identified carriers of CMV plus the relevant HLA. HLA-C-restricted CMV clonotypes gave the most frequent clonotype in two of eight donors.

A remark on this clonotype: As yet, its antigen is unknown.

TCRdb redid the calling of the reads with MiXCR, one entry per CDR3 protein. The sample has approximately 390,000 distinct CDR3 sequences; about 32% are singletons. The sequence came from a human donor in good health (CMV status not recorded). Some clones in this sample may be carry-over from other donors' samples. Material: cultured PBMCs, obtained from culture after CMV antigen stimulation.

CDR3 in amino acids: CATGTSGSSYNEQFF. The CDR3 DNA sequence: TGTGCCACGGGGACTAGCGGAAGCTCCTACAATGAGCAGTTCTTC. The genes are TRBV15 and TRBJ2-1; the match to TRBD2 covers 11 bases. The CDR3 has 15 residues. With 9 bases clipped from V and 0 bases from J, the junction kept 4 bases outside the gene matches. In germline, CDR1 is LNHNV, CDR2 YYDKDF (reference sequence).